This T cell receptor (beta chain) is from a study of blood T cell repertoires in COVID-19. Overall study context: Italy, Spain and the United States were the sources of the convalescent and acute COVID-19 samples. T cells, B-cell-depleted T cells, or PBMCs provided the cDNA or gDNA that served as material.

The CDR3 runs 16 residues. Germline V CDR1 and CDR2: SGHRS, YFSETQ. The trim removed 0 bases at V and 0 bases at J, leaving 0 bases unmatched. Sequenced by immunoSEQ multiplex PCR; TCRdb stores in-frame clones only, minus some. The sample shows more than 50,000 clones, around 89% of them seen only once. This clone has only one observation. The sample taken for sequencing was peripheral blood. The TCR was taken from a man in his fifties or sixties with active COVID-19. This chain joins TRBV5-1 and TRBJ2-3, with 11 bases lining up with TRBD1. CDR3 sequence reads: CASSLGDRGSTDTQYF. In DNA form, the CDR3 reads TGCGCCAGCAGCTTGGGGGACAGGGGGAGCACAGATACGCAGTATTTT.